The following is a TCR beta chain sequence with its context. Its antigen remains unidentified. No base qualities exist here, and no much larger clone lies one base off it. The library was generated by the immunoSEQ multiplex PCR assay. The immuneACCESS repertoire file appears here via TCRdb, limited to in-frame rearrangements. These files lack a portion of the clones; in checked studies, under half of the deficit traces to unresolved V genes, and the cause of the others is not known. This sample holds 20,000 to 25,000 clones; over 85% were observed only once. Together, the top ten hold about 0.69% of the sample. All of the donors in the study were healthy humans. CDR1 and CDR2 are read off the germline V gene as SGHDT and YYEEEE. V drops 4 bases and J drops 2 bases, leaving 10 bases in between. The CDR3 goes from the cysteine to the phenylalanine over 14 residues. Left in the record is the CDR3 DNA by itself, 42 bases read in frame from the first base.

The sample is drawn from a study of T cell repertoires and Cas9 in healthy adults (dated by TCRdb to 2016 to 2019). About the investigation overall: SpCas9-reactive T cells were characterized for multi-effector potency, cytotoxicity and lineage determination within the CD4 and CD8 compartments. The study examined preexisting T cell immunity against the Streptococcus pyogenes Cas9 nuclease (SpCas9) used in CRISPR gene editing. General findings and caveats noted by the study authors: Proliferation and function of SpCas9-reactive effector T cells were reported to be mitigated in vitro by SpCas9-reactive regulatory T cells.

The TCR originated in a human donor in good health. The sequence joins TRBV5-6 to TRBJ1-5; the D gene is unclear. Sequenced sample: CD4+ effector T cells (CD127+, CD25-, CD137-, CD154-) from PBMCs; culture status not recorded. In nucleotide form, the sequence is TGTGCCAGCAGCCTAACTAGGGGCAATCAGCCCCAGCATTTT. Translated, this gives CASSLTRGNQPQHF.